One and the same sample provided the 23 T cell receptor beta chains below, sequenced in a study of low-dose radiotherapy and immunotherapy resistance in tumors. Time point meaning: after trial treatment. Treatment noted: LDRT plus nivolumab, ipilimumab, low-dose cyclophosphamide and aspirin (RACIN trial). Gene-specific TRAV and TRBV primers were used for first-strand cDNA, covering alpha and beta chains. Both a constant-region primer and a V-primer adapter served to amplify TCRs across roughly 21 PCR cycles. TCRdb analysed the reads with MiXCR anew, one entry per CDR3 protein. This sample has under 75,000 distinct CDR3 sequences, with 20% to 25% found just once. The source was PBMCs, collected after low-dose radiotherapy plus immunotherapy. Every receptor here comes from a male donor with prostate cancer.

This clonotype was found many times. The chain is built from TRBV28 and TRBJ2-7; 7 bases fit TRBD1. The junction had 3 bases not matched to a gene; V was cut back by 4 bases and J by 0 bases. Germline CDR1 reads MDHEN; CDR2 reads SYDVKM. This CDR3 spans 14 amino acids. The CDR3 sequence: CASSSYRGSYEQYF. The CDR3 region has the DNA TGTGCCAGCAGTTCCTACAGGGGCTCCTACGAGCAGTACTTC.

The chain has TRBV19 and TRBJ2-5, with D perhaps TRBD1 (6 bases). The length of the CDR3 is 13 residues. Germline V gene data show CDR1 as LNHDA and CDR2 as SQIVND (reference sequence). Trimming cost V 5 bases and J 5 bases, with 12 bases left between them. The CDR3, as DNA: TGTGCCAGTAGTTTGGGGGCTGATGAGACCCAGTACTTC. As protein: CASSLGADETQYF.

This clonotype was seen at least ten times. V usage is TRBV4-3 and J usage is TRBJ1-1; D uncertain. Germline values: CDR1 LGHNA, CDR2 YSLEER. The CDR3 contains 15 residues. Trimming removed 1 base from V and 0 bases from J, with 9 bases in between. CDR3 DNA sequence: TGCGCCAGCAGCCAAGGACAACCCATGAACACTGAAGCTTTCTTT. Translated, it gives CASSQGQPMNTEAFF.

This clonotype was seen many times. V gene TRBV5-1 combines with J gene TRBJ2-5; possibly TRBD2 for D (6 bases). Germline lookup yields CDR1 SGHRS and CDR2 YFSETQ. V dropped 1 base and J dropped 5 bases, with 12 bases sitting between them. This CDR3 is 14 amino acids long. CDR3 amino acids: CASSLSGVGETQYF. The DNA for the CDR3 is TGCGCCAGCAGCTTGTCGGGGGTCGGGGAGACCCAGTACTTC.

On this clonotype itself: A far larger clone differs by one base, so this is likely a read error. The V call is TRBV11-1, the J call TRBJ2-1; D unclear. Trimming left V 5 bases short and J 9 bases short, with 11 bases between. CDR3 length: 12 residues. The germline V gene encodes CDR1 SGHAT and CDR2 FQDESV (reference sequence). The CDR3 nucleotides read TGTGCCAGCAGCACGGCACGGGTTGAGCAGTTCTTC. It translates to CASSTARVEQFF.

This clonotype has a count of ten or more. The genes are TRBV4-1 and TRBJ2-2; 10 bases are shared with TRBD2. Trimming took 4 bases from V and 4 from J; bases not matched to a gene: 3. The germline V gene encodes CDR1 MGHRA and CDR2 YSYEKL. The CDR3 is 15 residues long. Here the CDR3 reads CASSPQRGGTGELFF. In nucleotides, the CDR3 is TGCGCCAGCAGCCCCCAGCGGGGGGGCACCGGGGAGCTGTTTTTT.

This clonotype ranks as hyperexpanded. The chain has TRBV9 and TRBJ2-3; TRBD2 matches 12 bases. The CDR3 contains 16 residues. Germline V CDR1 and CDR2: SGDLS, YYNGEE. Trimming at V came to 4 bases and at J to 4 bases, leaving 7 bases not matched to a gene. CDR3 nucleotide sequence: TGTGCCAGCAGCCCCCTAGCGGGGGGGCCACCAGATACGCAGTATTTT. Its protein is CASSPLAGGPPDTQYF. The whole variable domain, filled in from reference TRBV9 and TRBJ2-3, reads DSGVTQTPKHLITATGQRVTLRCSPRSGDLSVYWYQQSLDQGLQFLIQYYNGEERAKGNILERFSAQQFPDLHSELNLSSLELGDSALYFCASSPLAGGPPDTQYFGPGTRLTVL.

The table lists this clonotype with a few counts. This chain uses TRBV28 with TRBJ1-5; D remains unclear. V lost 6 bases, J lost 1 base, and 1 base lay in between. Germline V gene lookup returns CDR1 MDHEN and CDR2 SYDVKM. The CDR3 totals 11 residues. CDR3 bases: TGTGCCAGCAGGAGCAATCAGCCCCAGCATTTT. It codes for CASRSNQPQHF.

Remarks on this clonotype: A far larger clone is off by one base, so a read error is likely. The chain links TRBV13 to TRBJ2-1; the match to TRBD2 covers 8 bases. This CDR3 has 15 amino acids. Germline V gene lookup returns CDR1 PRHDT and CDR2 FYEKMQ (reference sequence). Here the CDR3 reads CASSPGTRNHNVQFF. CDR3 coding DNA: TGTGCCAGCAGCCCCGGGACTAGGAACCACAATGTGCAGTTCTTC. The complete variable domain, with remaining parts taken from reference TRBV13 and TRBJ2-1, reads AAGVIQSPRHLIKEKRETATLKCYPIPRHDTVYWYQQGPGQDPQFLISFYEKMQSDKGSIPDRFSAQQFSDYHSELNMSSLELGDSALYFCASSPGTRNHNVQFFGPGTRLTVL.

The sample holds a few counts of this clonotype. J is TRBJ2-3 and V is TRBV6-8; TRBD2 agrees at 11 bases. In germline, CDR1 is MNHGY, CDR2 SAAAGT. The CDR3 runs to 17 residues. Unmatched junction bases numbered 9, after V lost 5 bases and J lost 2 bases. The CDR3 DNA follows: TGTGCCAGCAGTCAATGGGGGACTAGCGGCGACACAGATACGCAGTATTTT. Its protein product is CASSQWGTSGDTDTQYF.

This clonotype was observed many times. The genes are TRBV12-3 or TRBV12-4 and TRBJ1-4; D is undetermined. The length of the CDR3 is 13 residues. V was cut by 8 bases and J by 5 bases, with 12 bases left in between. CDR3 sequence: CASLKRENEKLFF. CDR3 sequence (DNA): TGTGCCAGCCTAAAAAGGGAGAATGAAAAACTGTTTTTT.

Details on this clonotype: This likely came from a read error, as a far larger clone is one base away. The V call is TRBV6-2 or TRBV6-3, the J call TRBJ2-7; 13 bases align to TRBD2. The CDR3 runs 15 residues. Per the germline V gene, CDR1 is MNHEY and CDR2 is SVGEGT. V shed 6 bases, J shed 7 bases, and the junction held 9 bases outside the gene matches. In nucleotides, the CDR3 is TGTGCCAGCAGGCGGACTAGCGGGAGCTACAATGAGCAGTACTTC. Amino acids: CASRRTSGSYNEQYF.

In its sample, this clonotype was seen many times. CDR3 DNA: TGTGCCAGTACACTAGCGGAGCACACAGATACGCAGTATTTT. Protein sequence: CASTLAEHTDTQYF. V gene TRBV12-3 or TRBV12-4 combines with J gene TRBJ2-3; 8 nucleotides match TRBD2. V lost 9 bases to trimming and J lost 2 bases; unmatched junction nucleotides: 7. The CDR3 has 14 amino acids.

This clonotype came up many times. The CDR3 nucleotides are TGTGCCAGCAGCTTTGGGGGATTCAATCAGCCCCAGCATTTT. Translated: CASSFGGFNQPQHF. This rearrangement joins TRBV13 to TRBJ1-5, with D tentatively TRBD1 (5 bases). There are 14 residues in the CDR3. V was cut by 3 bases and J by 3 bases, with 9 bases left in between. Germline V gene data show CDR1 as PRHDT and CDR2 as FYEKMQ (reference sequence).

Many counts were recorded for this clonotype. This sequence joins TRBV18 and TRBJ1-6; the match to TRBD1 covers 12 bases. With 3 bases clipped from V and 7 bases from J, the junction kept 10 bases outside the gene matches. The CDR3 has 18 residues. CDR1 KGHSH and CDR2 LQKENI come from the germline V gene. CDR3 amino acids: CASSPTGTGGLGNSPLHF. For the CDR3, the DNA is TGTGCCAGCTCACCTACCGGGACAGGGGGCCTGGGAAATTCACCCCTCCACTTT. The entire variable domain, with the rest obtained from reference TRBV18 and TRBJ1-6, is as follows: NAGVMQNPRHLVRRRGQEARLRCSPMKGHSHVYWYRQLPEEGLKFMVYLQKENIIDESGMPKERFSAEFPKEGPSILRIQQVVRGDSAAYFCASSPTGTGGLGNSPLHFGNGTRLTVT.

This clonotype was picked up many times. The CDR3 sequence: CASSVVSGFADTQYF. For the CDR3, the DNA is TGTGCCAGCAGCGTAGTGTCCGGGTTTGCAGATACGCAGTATTTT. The genes are TRBV9 and TRBJ2-3; D is uncertain. The CDR3 is 15 residues long. Germline CDR1 SGDLS, CDR2 YYNGEE. The germline V and J ends were trimmed by 0 bases and 4 bases, with 12 bases remaining between them.

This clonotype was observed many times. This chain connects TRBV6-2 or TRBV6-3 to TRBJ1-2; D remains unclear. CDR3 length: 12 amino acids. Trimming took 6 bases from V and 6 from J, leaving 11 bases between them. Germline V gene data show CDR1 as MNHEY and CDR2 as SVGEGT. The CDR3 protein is CASRGSGHGYTF. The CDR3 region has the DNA TGTGCCAGCAGAGGGTCGGGCCATGGCTACACCTTC.

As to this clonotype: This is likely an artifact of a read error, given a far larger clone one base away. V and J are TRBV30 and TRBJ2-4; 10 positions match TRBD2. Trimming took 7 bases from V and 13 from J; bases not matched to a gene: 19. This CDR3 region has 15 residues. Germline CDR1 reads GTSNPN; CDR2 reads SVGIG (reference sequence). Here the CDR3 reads CALRSGTSVGNEQYF. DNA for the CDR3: TGTGCCTTGAGGTCAGGGACTAGCGTGGGCAATGAGCAGTACTTC.

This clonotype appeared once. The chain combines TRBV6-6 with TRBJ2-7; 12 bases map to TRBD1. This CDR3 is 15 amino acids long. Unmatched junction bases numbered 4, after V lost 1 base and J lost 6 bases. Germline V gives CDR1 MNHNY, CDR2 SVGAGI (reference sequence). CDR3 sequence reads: CASSYCGTGGCEQYF. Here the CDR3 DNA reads TGTGCCAGCAGTTACTGTGGGACAGGGGGCTGCGAGCAGTACTTC.

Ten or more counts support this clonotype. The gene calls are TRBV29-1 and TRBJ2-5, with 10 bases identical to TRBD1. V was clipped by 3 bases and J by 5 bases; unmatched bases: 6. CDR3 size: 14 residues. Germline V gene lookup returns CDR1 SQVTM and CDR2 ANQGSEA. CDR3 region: CSVDRQGAGETQYF. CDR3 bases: TGCAGCGTTGACAGACAGGGGGCTGGCGAGACCCAGTACTTC.

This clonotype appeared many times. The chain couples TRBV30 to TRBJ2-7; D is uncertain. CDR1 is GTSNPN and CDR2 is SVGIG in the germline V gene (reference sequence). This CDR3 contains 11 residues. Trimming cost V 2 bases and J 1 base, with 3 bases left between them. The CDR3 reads CAWSQSYEQYF. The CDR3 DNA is TGTGCCTGGAGTCAATCCTACGAGCAGTACTTC.

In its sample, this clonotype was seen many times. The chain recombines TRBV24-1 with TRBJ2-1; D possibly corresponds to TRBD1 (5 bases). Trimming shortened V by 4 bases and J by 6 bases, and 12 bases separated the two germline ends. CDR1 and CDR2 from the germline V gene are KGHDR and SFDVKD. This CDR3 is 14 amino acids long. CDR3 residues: CATSDSHRSNEQFF. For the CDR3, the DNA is TGTGCCACCAGTGACTCTCACAGGAGCAATGAGCAGTTCTTC.

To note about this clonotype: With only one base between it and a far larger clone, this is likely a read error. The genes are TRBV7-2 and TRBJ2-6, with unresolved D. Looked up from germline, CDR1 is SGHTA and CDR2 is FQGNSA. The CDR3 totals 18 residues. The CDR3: CASSMAVWWHSGVNVLTF. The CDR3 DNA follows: TGTGCCAGTAGTATGGCCGTTTGGTGGCACTCTGGGGTCAACGTCCTGACTTTC.